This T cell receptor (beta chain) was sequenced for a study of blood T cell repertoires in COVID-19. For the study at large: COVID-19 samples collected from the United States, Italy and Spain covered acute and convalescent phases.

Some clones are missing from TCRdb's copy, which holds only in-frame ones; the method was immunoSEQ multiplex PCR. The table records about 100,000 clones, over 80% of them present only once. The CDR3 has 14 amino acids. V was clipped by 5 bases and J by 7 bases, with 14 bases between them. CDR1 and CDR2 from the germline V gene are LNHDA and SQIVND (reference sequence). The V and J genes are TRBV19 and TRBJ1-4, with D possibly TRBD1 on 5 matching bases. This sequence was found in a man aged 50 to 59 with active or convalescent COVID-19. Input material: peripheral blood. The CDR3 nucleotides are TGTGCCAGTAGTCGGGGGGAGCGAGCTGAAAAACTGTTTTTT. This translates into CASSRGERAEKLFF.